Following are 4 T cell receptor beta chains from one sample sequenced in a study of blood T cells in healthy people across ages. A sample-barcoded 5' primer and a J-beta primer mix were used in a second PCR of roughly 7 to 12 cycles. Using its own MiXCR run on the 5' RACE reads, TCRdb lists one record per CDR3 protein. Among about 680,000 distinct CDR3 sequences listed, 49% were seen once. The sequenced material came from blood. The receptor set was obtained from an older woman in good health.

The V gene is TRBV4-2, the J gene TRBJ2-1; unclear D gene. With 1 base removed from V and 0 bases from J, the gap between germline ends came to 10 bases. The CDR3 covers 16 residues. The germline gives CDR1 LGHNA, CDR2 YNFKEQ. The CDR3, as DNA: TGTGCCAGCAGCCAAGGTGGCGGCGACTCCTACAATGAGCAGTTCTTC. Its translation: CASSQGGGDSYNEQFF.

The chain joins TRBV11-2 to TRBJ1-4; 8 bases fit TRBD1. The J segment lost 5 bases and the V segment lost 5 bases, leaving 7 bases of the junction unmatched. The CDR3 has 15 residues. Germline lookup yields CDR1 SGHAT and CDR2 FQNNGV. The CDR3 region has the DNA TGTGCCAGCAGCGGCCGGACAGGGAAGAATGAAAAACTGTTTTTT. Translating gives CASSGRTGKNEKLFF.

Only one count was recorded for this clonotype. V gene TRBV28 combines with J gene TRBJ2-2; D may be TRBD2 (6 bases). The CDR3 is 15 amino acids. Trimming pared 10 bases from V and 4 bases from J, leaving 19 bases between. The germline V gene encodes CDR1 MDHEN and CDR2 SYDVKM. CDR3: CATLSGLASTGELFF. The DNA of the CDR3 is TGTGCCACCCTTTCAGGGCTAGCGAGCACCGGGGAGCTGTTTTTT.

The V call is TRBV12-3 or TRBV12-4, the J call TRBJ1-1; no firm D call. This CDR3 is built from 11 residues. The germline V and J ends were trimmed by 9 bases and 1 base, with 6 bases remaining between them. The CDR3 is CASRQNTEAFF. CDR3 bases: TGTGCCAGTCGACAGAACACTGAAGCTTTCTTT.